This T cell receptor (beta chain) was identified in a study of blood T cell repertoires in COVID-19 (dated by TCRdb to 2020 to 2021). Broadly, across the study: Collaborator samples came from the United States, Italy and Spain and covered acute and convalescent phases of COVID-19. The material from the prospective study consisted of cDNA or gDNA derived from T cells, B-cell-depleted T cells, or PBMCs. Subjects who had been exposed to COVID-19, were actively infected with it, or had recovered from it provided the deeply sampled blood TCRbeta repertoires that made up the dataset. A freely available public database, intended as a resource for researchers studying the immune response to SARS-CoV-2, is where the repertoires were released. The samples were drawn from two sources: the first 160 participants of the ongoing ImmuneRACE study, and fewer than 1,500 subjects contributed by 6 global collaborators. Nearly every sample came with metadata listing a de-identified subject ID, COVID-19 status, age in years and sex. Where available, HLA class I and class II types were taken from metadata supplied by the sample provider and were not determined by assay-based typing.

Whole blood was collected in K2EDTA tubes by collaborating institutions according to the institutions' own protocols. For TCRbeta analysis, collaborators shipped samples in one of three forms: frozen whole blood, isolated PBMCs, or DNA extracted from either of those sample types. To note about this clone: This receptor's antigen is unknown. No qualities accompany the bases; no much larger clone lies one base away.

The paper as a whole reports these results and caveats: Clinical and demographic metadata were provided uncurated, with the amount varying by source and participant.

CDR1 and CDR2, looked up from the germline V gene (reference sequence), are SGHAT and FQDESV. V is cut by 6 bases and J by 1 base, and the space between the germline ends is 12 bases. The cysteine opens and the phenylalanine closes a CDR3 of 14 amino acids. The entry retains the CDR3 DNA only, 42 bases that are in frame from base 1. TCRbeta CDR3 regions were amplified from genomic DNA using the immunoSEQ Assay, a bias-controlled multiplex PCR. The paper's processing steps were these. Within the assay, amplification of reference gene primers was used to estimate how many nucleated cells each sample contained. To quantify the absolute abundance of each unique TCRbeta CDR3 rearrangement, sequence reads were collapsed and filtered. Productive Simpson clonality was computed per sample as the square root of Simpson's diversity index over productive rearrangements. In its TCRdb copy, this immuneACCESS table keeps in-frame sequences only and misses some clones. Where compared with another copy, unresolved V genes explain less than half of these, and the others have no known cause. The V and J calls and clone size were taken over from that table, and D and trimming were inferred from the DNA. Counted in this sample were about 60,000 clones; around 85% of them appeared once. The ten top clones hold about 16% of the sample.

Source material: peripheral blood. The chain employs TRBV11-1 and TRBJ2-5; the D gene is possibly TRBD1, with 6 bases matching. This TCR derives from a human donor in a cohort sampled during active COVID-19. The CDR3 region reads CASRQTGSQETQYF. The nucleotide sequence is given as TGTGCCAGCAGGCAAACAGGGTCCCAAGAGACCCAGTACTTC.